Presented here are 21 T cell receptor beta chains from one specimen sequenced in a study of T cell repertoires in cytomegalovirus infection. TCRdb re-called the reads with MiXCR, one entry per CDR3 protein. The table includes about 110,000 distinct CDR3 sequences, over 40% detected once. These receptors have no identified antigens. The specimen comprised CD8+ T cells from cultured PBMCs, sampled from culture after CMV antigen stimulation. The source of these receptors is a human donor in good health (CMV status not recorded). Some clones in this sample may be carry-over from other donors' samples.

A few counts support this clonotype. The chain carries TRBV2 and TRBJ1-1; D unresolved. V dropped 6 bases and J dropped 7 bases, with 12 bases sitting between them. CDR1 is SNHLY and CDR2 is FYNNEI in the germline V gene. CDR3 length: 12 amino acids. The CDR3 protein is CASRREAFEAFF. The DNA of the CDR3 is TGTGCCAGCAGACGGGAGGCGTTTGAAGCTTTCTTT.

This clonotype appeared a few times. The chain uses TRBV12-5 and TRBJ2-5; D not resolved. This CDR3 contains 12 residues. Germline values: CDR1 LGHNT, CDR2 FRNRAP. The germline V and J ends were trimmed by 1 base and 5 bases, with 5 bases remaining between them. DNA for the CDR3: TGTGCTAGTGGTTTGGATCCCGAGACCCAGTACTTC. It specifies CASGLDPETQYF.

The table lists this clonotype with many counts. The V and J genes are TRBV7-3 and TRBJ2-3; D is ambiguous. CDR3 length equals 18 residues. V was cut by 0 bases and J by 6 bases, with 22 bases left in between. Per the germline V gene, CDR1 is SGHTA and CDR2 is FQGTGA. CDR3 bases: TGTGCCAGCAGCTTAACGAAGGCCATATGGGCCTTCTGGGATACGCAGTATTTT. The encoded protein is CASSLTKAIWAFWDTQYF. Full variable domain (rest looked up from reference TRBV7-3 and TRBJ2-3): GAGVSQTPSNKVTEKGKYVELRCDPISGHTALYWYRQSLGQGPEFLIYFQGTGAADDSGLPNDRFFAVRPEGSVSTLKIQRTERGDSAVYLCASSLTKAIWAFWDTQYFGPGTRLTVL.

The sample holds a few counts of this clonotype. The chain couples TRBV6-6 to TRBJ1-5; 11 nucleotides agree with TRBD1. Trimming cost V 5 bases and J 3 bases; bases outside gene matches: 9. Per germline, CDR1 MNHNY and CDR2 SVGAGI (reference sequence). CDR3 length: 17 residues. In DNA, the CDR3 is TGTGCCAGCAGTACGTCCGGGACAGGGGGGTCCAATCAGCCCCAGCATTTT. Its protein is CASSTSGTGGSNQPQHF.

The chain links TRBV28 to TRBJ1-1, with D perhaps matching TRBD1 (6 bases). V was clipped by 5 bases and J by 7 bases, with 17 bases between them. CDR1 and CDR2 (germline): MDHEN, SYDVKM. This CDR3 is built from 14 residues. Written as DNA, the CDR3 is TGTGCCAGCAGTCTCTCAGTACCGACAGGTGAAGCTTTCTTT. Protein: CASSLSVPTGEAFF.

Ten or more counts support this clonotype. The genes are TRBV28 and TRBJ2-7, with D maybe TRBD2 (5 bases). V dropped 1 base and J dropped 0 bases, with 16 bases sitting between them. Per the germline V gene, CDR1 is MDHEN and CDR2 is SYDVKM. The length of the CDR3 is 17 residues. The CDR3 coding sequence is TGTGCCAGCAGTTTATTACTAGTTGGTTCTAGCTCCTACGAGCAGTACTTC. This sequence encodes CASSLLLVGSSSYEQYF.

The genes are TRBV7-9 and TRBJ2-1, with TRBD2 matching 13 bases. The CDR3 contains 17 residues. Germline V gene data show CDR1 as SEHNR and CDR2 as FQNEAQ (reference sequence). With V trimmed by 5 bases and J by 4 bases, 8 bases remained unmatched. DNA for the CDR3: TGTGCCAGCAGCGCAGCACTAGCGGGGGGGCCGTACAATGAGCAGTTCTTC. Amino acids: CASSAALAGGPYNEQFF.

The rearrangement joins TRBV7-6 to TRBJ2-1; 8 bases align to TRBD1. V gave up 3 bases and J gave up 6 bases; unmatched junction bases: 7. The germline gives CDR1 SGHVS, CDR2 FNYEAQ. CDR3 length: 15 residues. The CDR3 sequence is CASSLVAGGFNEQFF. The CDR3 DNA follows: TGTGCCAGCAGCTTGGTGGCAGGGGGCTTCAATGAGCAGTTCTTC.

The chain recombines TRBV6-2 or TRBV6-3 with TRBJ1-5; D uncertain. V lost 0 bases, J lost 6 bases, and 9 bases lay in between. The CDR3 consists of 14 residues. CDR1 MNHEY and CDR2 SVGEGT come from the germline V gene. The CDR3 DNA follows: TGTGCCAGCAGTTACTCGAGAGGAGTTCAGCCCCAGCATTTT. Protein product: CASSYSRGVQPQHF.

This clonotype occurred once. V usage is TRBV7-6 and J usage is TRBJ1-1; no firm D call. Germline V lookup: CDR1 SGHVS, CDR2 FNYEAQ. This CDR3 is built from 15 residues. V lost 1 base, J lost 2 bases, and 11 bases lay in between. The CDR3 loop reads CASSLDARVNTEAFF. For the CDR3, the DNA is TGTGCCAGCAGCTTAGACGCGAGAGTAAACACTGAAGCTTTCTTT.

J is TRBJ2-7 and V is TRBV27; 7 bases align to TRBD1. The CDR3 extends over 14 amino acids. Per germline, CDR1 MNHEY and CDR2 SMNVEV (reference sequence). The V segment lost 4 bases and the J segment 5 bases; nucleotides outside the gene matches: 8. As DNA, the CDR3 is TGTGCCAGCAGTTACCAAGGGGGCTTAGACGAGCAGTACTTC. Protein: CASSYQGGLDEQYF.

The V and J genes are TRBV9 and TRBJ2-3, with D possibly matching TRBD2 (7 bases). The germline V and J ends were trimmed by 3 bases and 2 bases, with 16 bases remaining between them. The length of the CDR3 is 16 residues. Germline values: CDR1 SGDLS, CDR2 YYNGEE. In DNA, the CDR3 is TGTGCCAGCAGCGCGTCTGGCGGGGGCCCCACAGATACGCAGTATTTT. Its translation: CASSASGGGPTDTQYF.

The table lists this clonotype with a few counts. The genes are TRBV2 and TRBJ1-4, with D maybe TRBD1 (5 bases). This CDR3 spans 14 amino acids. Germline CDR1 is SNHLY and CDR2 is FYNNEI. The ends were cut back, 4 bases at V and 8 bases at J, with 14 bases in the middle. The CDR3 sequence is CASSAGRGEEKLFF. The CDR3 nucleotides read TGTGCCAGCAGTGCGGGTAGGGGTGAAGAAAAACTGTTTTTT.

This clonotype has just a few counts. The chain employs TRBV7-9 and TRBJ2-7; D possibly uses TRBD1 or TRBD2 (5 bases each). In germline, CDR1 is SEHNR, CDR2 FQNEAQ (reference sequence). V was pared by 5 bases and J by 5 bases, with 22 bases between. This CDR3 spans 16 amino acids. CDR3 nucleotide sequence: TGTGCCAGCAGCCACCCGGGGATGTCGGGGCAGAACGAGCAGTACTTC. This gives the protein CASSHPGMSGQNEQYF.

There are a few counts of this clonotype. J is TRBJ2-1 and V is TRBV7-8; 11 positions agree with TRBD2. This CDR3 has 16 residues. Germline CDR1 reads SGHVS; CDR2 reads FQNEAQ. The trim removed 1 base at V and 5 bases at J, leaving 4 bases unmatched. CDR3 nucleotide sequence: TGTGCCAGCAGCTTAGGGCTAGCGGGGGGCCACAATGAGCAGTTCTTC. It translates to CASSLGLAGGHNEQFF.

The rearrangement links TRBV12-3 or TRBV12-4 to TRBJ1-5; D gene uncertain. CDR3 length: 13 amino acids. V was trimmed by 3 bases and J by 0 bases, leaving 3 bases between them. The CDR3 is CASSFGSNQPQHF. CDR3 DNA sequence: TGTGCCAGCAGTTTCGGTAGCAATCAGCCCCAGCATTTT.

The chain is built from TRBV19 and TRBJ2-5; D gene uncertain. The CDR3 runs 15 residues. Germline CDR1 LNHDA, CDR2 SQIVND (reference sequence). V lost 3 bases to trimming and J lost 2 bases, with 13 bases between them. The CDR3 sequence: CASSIALRAQETQYF. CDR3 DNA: TGTGCCAGTAGTATCGCGCTCCGTGCTCAAGAGACCCAGTACTTC.

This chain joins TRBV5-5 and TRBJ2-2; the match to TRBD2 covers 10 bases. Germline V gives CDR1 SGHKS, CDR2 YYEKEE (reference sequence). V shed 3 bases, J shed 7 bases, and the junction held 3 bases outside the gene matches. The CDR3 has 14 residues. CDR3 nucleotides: TGTGCCAGCAGCTGGACTAGCGGAGGCGGGGAGCTGTTTTTT. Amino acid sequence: CASSWTSGGGELFF.

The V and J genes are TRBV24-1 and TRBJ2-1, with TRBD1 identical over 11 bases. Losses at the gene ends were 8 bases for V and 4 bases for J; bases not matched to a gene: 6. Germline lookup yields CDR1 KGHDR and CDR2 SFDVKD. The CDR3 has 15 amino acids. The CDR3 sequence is CATKPDRGPYNEQFF. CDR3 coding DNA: TGTGCCACCAAGCCGGACAGGGGGCCTTACAATGAGCAGTTCTTC.

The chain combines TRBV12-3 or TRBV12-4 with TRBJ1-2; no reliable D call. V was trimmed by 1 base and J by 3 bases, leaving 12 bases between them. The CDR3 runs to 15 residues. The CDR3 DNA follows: TGTGCCAGCAGTTTAGATGGCCGGGCAGACTATGGCTACACCTTC. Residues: CASSLDGRADYGYTF.

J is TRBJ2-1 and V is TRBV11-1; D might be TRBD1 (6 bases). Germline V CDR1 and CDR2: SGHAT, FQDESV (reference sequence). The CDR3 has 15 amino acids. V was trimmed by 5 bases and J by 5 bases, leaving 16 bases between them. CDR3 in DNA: TGTGCCAGCAGCCAGACTGTGGGGACAAACAATGAGCAGTTCTTC. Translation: CASSQTVGTNNEQFF.